Listed below are T cell receptor beta chains from one sample, sequenced in a study of blood T cell repertoires in COVID-19. Libraries were prepared by immunoSEQ multiplex PCR; TCRdb keeps only in-frame clonotypes and omits some of them. This table holds approximately 190,000 clones, over 70% found once. Sequencing was done on a sample of peripheral blood. The receptors shown here come from a man between 60 and 75 years old with acute or convalescent COVID-19. The CDR3 runs from the conserved cysteine through the conserved F or W. Fields, in order: J gene, V gene, clone size, D gene, CDR3 DNA, CDR3 protein. The D gene is left open where the match is weak. Only some rows state a clone size, as once, few, many or a class for expanded clones.

j_call: TRBJ1-1; v_call: TRBV6-6; clone_size: many; d_call: NA; cdr3_nt: TGTGCCAGCAGCCCCCCGGGAGGGAACACTGAAGCTTTCTTT; cdr3_aa: CASSPPGGNTEAFF
j_call: TRBJ1-2; v_call: TRBV12-3/TRBV12-4; clone_size: few; d_call: TRBD1; cdr3_nt: TGTGCCTCCAATCCGGGACAGGGGAATGGCTACACCTTC; cdr3_aa: CASNPGQGNGYTF
j_call: TRBJ2-6; v_call: TRBV9; clone_size: NA; d_call: TRBD1; cdr3_nt: TGTGCCAGCAGCGGCACCAACAGGGGGCCCGGGGCCAACGTCCTGACTTTC; cdr3_aa: CASSGTNRGPGANVLTF
j_call: TRBJ1-1; v_call: TRBV6-5; clone_size: many; d_call: TRBD1; cdr3_nt: TGTGCCAGCAGCCAAAGGGACAGGAGGGACACTGAAGCTTTCTTT; cdr3_aa: CASSQRDRRDTEAFF
j_call: TRBJ1-6; v_call: TRBV7-3; clone_size: few; d_call: NA; cdr3_nt: TGTGCCAGCAGCTTATCGGCGGAACCACCCCTCCACTTT; cdr3_aa: CASSLSAEPPLHF
j_call: TRBJ1-3; v_call: TRBV15; clone_size: NA; d_call: NA; cdr3_nt: TGTGCCACCAGCAGAGATCAGGGGATCTCTGGAAACACCATATATTTT; cdr3_aa: CATSRDQGISGNTIYF
j_call: TRBJ1-6; v_call: TRBV3-1/TRBV3-2; clone_size: NA; d_call: TRBD1; cdr3_nt: TGTGCCAGCAGCCAAAATCGGGACAGCAATTCACCCCTCCACTTT; cdr3_aa: CASSQNRDSNSPLHF
j_call: TRBJ2-5; v_call: TRBV3-1/TRBV3-2; clone_size: NA; d_call: TRBD2; cdr3_nt: TGTGCCAGCAGCGGGACTAGCGGGGGGGAGACCCAGTACTTC; cdr3_aa: CASSGTSGGETQYF
j_call: TRBJ2-3; v_call: TRBV30; clone_size: NA; d_call: TRBD1; cdr3_nt: TGTGCCTGGAACCACAGGGGAACAGATACGCAGTATTTT; cdr3_aa: CAWNHRGTDTQYF
j_call: TRBJ2-1; v_call: TRBV11-2; clone_size: NA; d_call: TRBD1; cdr3_nt: TGTGCCAGCAGCTTAAGAGGACAGGGGATATTTAATGAGCAGTTCTTC; cdr3_aa: CASSLRGQGIFNEQFF
j_call: TRBJ1-1; v_call: TRBV2; clone_size: NA; d_call: TRBD1; cdr3_nt: TGTGCCAGCAGGGAGACAGGGCCCACTGAAGCTTTCTTT; cdr3_aa: CASRETGPTEAFF
j_call: TRBJ2-1; v_call: TRBV24-1; clone_size: NA; d_call: TRBD1; cdr3_nt: TGTGCCACCAGTGATCCTAGGGACAGGGATGGGCAGTTCTTC; cdr3_aa: CATSDPRDRDGQFF
j_call: TRBJ1-2; v_call: TRBV3-1/TRBV3-2; clone_size: NA; d_call: TRBD1; cdr3_nt: TGTGCCAGCAGCCAAGTATTGGGACAGGGTCTTTTCACCTTC; cdr3_aa: CASSQVLGQGLFTF